This T cell receptor (beta chain) was documented in a study of tumor and adjacent non-tumor tissue in lung cancer. Study observations and caveats: Shorter survival was associated with higher TCR diversity in tumors. Significantly higher TCR diversity was found in tumor than normal lung.

The template was RNA from unsorted bulk tissue. Newly diagnosed lung cancer patients had thoracic surgery in China, August–late 2014, without prior chemotherapy. To note about this clonotype: What it binds is not known. A junction end diverges from the germline sequence, so it may reflect a read error.

Three rounds of nested PCR, following a modified ARM-PCR protocol, produced the TCRbeta library. TCRdb ran MiXCR on the multiplex PCR reads and lists one entry per CDR3 protein. The sample lists over 100,000 distinct CDR3 sequences, about 75% occurring once. The specimen was lung tumor tissue. The origin of this receptor is a woman between 55 and 75 years old with non-small cell lung cancer.

The CDR3, as DNA: TGTGCCAGCAGCGGCTGGACAGGGGTGAAAACAGGGGAGTTGTTTTTT. Translated, it gives CASSGWTGVKTGELFF. This chain links TRBV11-1 with TRBJ2-2, with 9 positions matching TRBD1. CDR1 is SGHAT, CDR2 FQDESV, per germline (reference sequence). This CDR3 has 16 residues.